The rows below give T cell receptor beta chains drawn from one sample of a study of T-cell reconstitution after alpha-beta-depleted transplantation in children. One entry per CDR3 protein, called by TCRdb with MiXCR from the PCR reads. The profile covers approximately 210,000 distinct CDR3 sequences, with 17% appearing a single time and about two fifths taken by the ten largest. The source material was PBMCs, mostly from graft donor cells, sampled 360 days after TCRalphabeta/CD19-depleted stem cell transplant. The receptors shown here come from a male patient aged 2 to 10 who had a stem cell transplant for acute lymphoblastic leukemia, so the T cells may come from the graft donor. Both conserved end residues are part of each CDR3. The D gene is left open where the match is weak. Rows may omit the clone size; those that give it use once, few, many or a size class.

>TRBV20-1|-|TRBJ2-3|many
CSARDSWGAGDTQYF
TGCAGTGCTAGAGATAGTTGGGGGGCTGGAGATACGCAGTATTTT
>TRBV20-1|TRBD2|TRBJ2-5|few
CSARDFSGNNQETQYF
TGCAGTGCTAGAGATTTTAGCGGGAATAACCAAGAGACCCAGTACTTC
>TRBV12-3/TRBV12-4|-|TRBJ1-5|few
CASSFSSFNQPQHF
TGTGCCAGCAGTTTCAGCAGCTTCAATCAGCCCCAGCATTTT
>TRBV9|-|TRBJ2-5|few
CASSPPATEETQYF
TGTGCCAGCAGCCCCCCGGCGACCGAAGAGACCCAGTACTTC
>TRBV18|TRBD1|TRBJ2-7|few
CASSAGGSTYEQYF
TGTGCCAGCTCAGCAGGGGGCTCTACCTACGAGCAGTACTTC
>TRBV12-3/TRBV12-4|-|TRBJ2-7|few
CASSSPGLTYEQYF
TGTGCCAGCAGTTCTCCGGGCTTAACCTACGAGCAGTACTTC
>TRBV7-9|-|TRBJ2-5|few
CASSLLGVKSQYF
TGTGCCAGCAGCTTACTCGGCGTCAAGTCCCAGTACTTC
>TRBV29-1|-|TRBJ2-1|many
CSAGLMSTNEQFF
TGCAGCGCCGGACTCATGTCTACCAATGAGCAGTTCTTC
>TRBV2|-|TRBJ1-4|once
CASSISQINEKLFF
TGTGCCAGTTCTATCAGCCAGATTAATGAAAAACTGTTTTTT
>TRBV11-3|-|TRBJ2-5|-
CASGSPYQETQYF
TGTGCCAGCGGCTCACCGTACCAAGAGACCCAGTACTTC
>TRBV5-4|TRBD2|TRBJ2-2|once
CASIRTSGVTGELFF
TGTGCCAGCATACGGACTAGCGGGGTCACCGGGGAGCTGTTTTTT
>TRBV3-1|-|TRBJ2-1|once
CASRDRDQPYNEQFF
TGTGCCAGCAGAGACCGGGACCAACCCTACAATGAGCAGTTCTTC
>TRBV7-8|-|TRBJ2-5|-
CASLRGRRETQYF
TGTGCCAGCCTTCGGGGGAGGAGGGAGACCCAGTACTTC
>TRBV29-1|-|TRBJ2-1|many
CSVGPGYNEQFF
TGCAGCGTCGGGCCTGGCTACAATGAGCAGTTCTTC
>TRBV25-1|-|TRBJ1-5|-
CASSDRGFNQPQHF
TGTGCCAGCAGTGATCGGGGTTTCAATCAGCCCCAGCATTTT
>TRBV10-3|TRBD2|TRBJ2-7|-
CAISGSGSSYEQYF
TGTGCCATCAGTGGGAGCGGGAGCTCCTACGAGCAGTACTTC
>TRBV5-5|-|TRBJ1-1|-
CASSVLWSRTVGTEAFF
TGTGCCAGCAGCGTTCTGTGGTCGCGTACCGTGGGCACTGAAGCTTTCTTT
>TRBV12-3/TRBV12-4|TRBD2|TRBJ2-1|many
CASSTSGQYNEQFF
TGTGCCAGCTCTACTAGCGGGCAATACAATGAGCAGTTCTTC
>TRBV20-1|-|TRBJ2-3|many
CSARDRGTKNTDTQYF
TGCAGTGCTAGAGATCGAGGGACCAAAAACACAGATACGCAGTATTTT
>TRBV18|-|TRBJ2-1|once
CASSPPPMQFF
TGTGCCAGCTCACCACCGCCAATGCAGTTCTTC
>TRBV29-1|-|TRBJ1-5|many
CSVTVGRMDANQPQHF
TGCAGCGTCACCGTGGGCCGAATGGACGCAAATCAGCCCCAGCATTTT
>TRBV5-5|-|TRBJ1-5|-
CASSLGVGEDQPQHF
TGTGCCAGCAGCTTGGGCGTTGGGGAGGATCAGCCCCAGCATTTT
>TRBV12-3/TRBV12-4|TRBD1|TRBJ2-5|-
CASSFSAQGETQYF
TGTGCCAGCAGTTTCAGCGCACAGGGGGAGACCCAGTACTTC
>TRBV7-8|-|TRBJ1-5|-
CASSLYRVTRTNSNQPQHF
TGTGCCAGCAGCCTCTACAGGGTCACACGAACAAATAGCAATCAGCCCCAGCATTTT
>TRBV19|-|TRBJ2-6|few
CASSIARTGTGANVLTF
TGTGCCAGTAGTATAGCCCGAACAGGGACCGGGGCCAACGTCCTGACTTTC
>TRBV6-5|TRBD1|TRBJ1-4|few
CASSYGQGREKLFF
TGTGCCAGCAGTTACGGACAGGGGCGTGAAAAACTGTTTTTT
>TRBV7-2|-|TRBJ2-3|-
CASSLPTGAGRTDTQYF
TGTGCCAGCAGCCTCCCCACGGGCGCGGGGCGCACAGATACGCAGTATTTT
>TRBV5-1|-|TRBJ2-7|-
CASKIGTTSSYEQYF
TGCGCCAGCAAAATTGGGACGACCAGCTCCTACGAGCAGTACTTC
>TRBV5-1|-|TRBJ2-1|-
CASSLTPLGNEQFF
TGCGCCAGCAGCTTGACCCCACTAGGGAATGAGCAGTTCTTC
>TRBV5-4|-|TRBJ2-3|-
CASSLGLPDTQYF
TGTGCCAGCAGCCTCGGACTACCGGATACGCAGTATTTT
>TRBV9|-|TRBJ2-1|many
CASSFGGSSYNEQFF
TGTGCCAGCAGCTTTGGGGGATCCTCCTACAATGAGCAGTTTTTC
>TRBV12-3/TRBV12-4|-|TRBJ2-7|few
CASSFTGKFEEQYF
TGTGCCAGCAGTTTCACAGGGAAGTTTGAGGAGCAGTACTTC
>TRBV5-6|TRBD1|TRBJ1-1|-
CASSLVRDRGEITEAFF
TGTGCCAGCAGCTTGGTTCGGGACAGGGGAGAGATTACTGAAGCTTTCTTT
>TRBV7-8|TRBD2|TRBJ2-7|-
CASSLATGGYEQYF
TGTGCCAGCAGCTTAGCAACGGGGGGCTACGAGCAGTACTTC
>TRBV5-5|-|TRBJ1-2|-
CASSFLIGDYGYTF
TGTGCCAGCAGCTTTTTAATTGGGGACTATGGCTACACCTTC
>TRBV4-2|TRBD1|TRBJ1-4|many
CASSLNRGATNEKLFF
TGTGCCAGCAGCCTCAACAGGGGGGCAACTAATGAAAAACTGTTTTTT
>TRBV27|-|TRBJ2-7|few
CASSLSRGMDEQYF
TGTGCCAGCAGTTTATCGAGGGGTATGGACGAGCAGTACTTC
>TRBV12-3/TRBV12-4|-|TRBJ2-2|-
CASTTPKRAGELFF
TGTGCCAGCACGACCCCAAAGAGGGCCGGGGAGCTGTTTTTT
>TRBV11-2|-|TRBJ2-7|-
CASSLSHEQYF
TGTGCCAGCAGCTTAAGCCACGAGCAGTACTTC
>TRBV29-1|-|TRBJ2-5|once
CSVETVFQETQYF
TGCAGCGTTGAGACGGTATTCCAAGAGACCCAGTACTTC
>TRBV6-5|-|TRBJ1-5|-
CASSYSGPRDQPQHF
TGTGCCAGCAGTTACTCCGGACCTAGAGATCAGCCCCAGCATTTT
>TRBV12-3/TRBV12-4|-|TRBJ2-2|few
CASSWLGTPNTGELFF
TGTGCCAGCAGTTGGTTAGGCACCCCCAACACCGGGGAGCTGTTTTTT
>TRBV12-3/TRBV12-4|-|TRBJ2-7|few
CASRRMGYEQYF
TGTGCCAGCAGAAGAATGGGCTACGAGCAGTACTTC
>TRBV3-2|-|TRBJ2-3|-
CATSPLAGGPDTQYF
TGTGCCACCAGCCCACTAGCGGGGGGGCCGGATACGCAGTATTTT
>TRBV23-1|-|TRBJ2-6|-
CASSHGHTTGVSGANVLTF
TGCGCCAGCAGTCATGGGCACACGACAGGCGTCTCTGGGGCCAACGTCCTGACTTTC
>TRBV7-9|TRBD2|TRBJ2-5|-
CASGLAGPSQETQYF
TGTGCCAGCGGACTAGCGGGGCCATCCCAAGAGACCCAGTACTTC
>TRBV19|TRBD2|TRBJ2-1|few
CASSMIAGGSEQFF
TGTGCCAGTAGTATGATAGCGGGGGGATCTGAGCAGTTCTTC
>TRBV5-8|-|TRBJ2-2|-
CASSLMLRQRNTGELFF
TGTGCCAGCAGCTTGATGCTCCGGCAGAGGAACACCGGGGAGCTGTTTTTT
>TRBV18|-|TRBJ2-7|few
CASSWQEDSYEQYF
TGTGCCAGCTCATGGCAGGAGGATTCCTACGAGCAGTACTTC
>TRBV7-2|-|TRBJ1-2|few
CASSATAGYSGGYTF
TGTGCCAGCAGCGCAACGGCGGGCTACAGCGGGGGCTACACCTTC